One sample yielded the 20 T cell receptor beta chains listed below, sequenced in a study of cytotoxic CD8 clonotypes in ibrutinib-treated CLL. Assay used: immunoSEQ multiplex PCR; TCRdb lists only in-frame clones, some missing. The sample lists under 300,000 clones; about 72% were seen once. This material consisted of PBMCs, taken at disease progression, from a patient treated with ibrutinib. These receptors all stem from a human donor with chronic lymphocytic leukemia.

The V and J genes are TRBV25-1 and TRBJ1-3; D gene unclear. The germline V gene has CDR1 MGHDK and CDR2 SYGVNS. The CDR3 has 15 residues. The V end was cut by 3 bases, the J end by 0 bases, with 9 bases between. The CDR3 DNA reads TGTGCCAGCAGTGAGAGAGATGGCTCTGGAAACACCATATATTTT. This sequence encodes CASSERDGSGNTIYF. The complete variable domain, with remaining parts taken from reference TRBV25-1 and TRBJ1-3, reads EADIYQTPRYLVIGTGKKITLECSQTMGHDKMYWYQQDPGMELHLIHYSYGVNSTEKGDLSSESTVSRIRTEHFPLTLESARPSHTSQYLCASSERDGSGNTIYFGEGSWLTVV.

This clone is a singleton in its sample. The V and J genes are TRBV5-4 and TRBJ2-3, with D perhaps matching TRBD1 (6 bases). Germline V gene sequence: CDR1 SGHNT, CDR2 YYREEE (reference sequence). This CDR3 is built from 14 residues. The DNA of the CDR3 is TGTGCAGCTAACCGGGACACTTACACAGATACGCAGTATTTT. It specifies CAANRDTYTDTQYF.

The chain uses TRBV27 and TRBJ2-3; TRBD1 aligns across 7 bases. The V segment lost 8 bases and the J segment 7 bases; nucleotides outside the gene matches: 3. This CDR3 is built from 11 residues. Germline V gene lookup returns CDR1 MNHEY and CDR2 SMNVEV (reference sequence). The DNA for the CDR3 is TGTGCCAGCCACAGGGGCCATACGCAGTATTTT. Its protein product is CASHRGHTQYF.

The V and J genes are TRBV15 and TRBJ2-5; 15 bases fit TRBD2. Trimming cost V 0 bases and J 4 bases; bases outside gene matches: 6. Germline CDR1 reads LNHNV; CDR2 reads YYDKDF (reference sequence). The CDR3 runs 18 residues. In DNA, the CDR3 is TGTGCCACCAGCAGAGAGGGACTAGCGGGAGGAAAGAGAGAGACCCAGTACTTC. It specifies CATSREGLAGGKRETQYF.

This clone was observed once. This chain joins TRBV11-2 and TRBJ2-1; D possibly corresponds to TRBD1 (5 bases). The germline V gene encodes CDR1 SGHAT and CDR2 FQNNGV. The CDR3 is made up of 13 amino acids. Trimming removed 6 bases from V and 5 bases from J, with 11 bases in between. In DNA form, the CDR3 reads TGTGCCAGCAGAACACCCAGGGACAATGAGCAGTTCTTC. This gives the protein CASRTPRDNEQFF.

DNA of the CDR3: TGTGCCAGCAGCTTAGGACTAGCGAAACGATACAATGAGCAGTTCTTC. Encoded protein: CASSLGLAKRYNEQFF. The chain couples TRBV7-2 to TRBJ2-1; 8 bases map to TRBD2. This CDR3 contains 16 residues. Germline CDR1 and CDR2: SGHTA and FQGNSA. V lost 1 base and J lost 4; bases outside the gene matches: 6.

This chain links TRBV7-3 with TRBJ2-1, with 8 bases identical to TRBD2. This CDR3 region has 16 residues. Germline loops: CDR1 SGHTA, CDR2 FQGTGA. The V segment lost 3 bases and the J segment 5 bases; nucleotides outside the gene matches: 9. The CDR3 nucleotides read TGTGCCAGCAGCTTCCGAAGCGGGGGCCTCAACAATGAGCAGTTCTTC. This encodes CASSFRSGGLNNEQFF.

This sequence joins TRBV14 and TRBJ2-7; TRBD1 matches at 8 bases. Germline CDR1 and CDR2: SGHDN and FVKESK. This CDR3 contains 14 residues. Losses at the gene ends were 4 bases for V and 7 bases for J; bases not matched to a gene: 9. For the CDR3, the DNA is TGTGCCAGCAGCCCGGACAGGGTACGGGTTGAGCAGTACTTC. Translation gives CASSPDRVRVEQYF.

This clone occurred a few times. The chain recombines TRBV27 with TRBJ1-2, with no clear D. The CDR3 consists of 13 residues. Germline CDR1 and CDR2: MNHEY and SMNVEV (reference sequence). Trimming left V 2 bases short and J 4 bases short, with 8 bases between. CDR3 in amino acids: CASSLVGSYGYTF. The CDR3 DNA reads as TGTGCCAGCAGTTTAGTGGGGTCCTATGGCTACACCTTC.

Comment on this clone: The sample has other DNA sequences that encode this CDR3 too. CDR3 region: CASSTGGEQFF. The CDR3 DNA reads as TGTGCCAGCAGTACGGGTGGTGAGCAGTTCTTC. V is TRBV6-5 and J is TRBJ2-1; D call uncertain. Germline lookup yields CDR1 MNHEY and CDR2 SVGAGI. The CDR3 runs 11 residues. The V end lost 5 bases, the J end lost 9 bases, and 8 bases lay between the germline ends.

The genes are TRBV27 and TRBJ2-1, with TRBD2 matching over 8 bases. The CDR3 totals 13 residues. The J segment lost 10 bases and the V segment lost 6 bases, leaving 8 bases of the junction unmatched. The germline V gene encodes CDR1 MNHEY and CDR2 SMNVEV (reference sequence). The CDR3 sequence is CASRKYLAGEQFF. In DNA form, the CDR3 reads TGTGCCAGCAGAAAATACTTAGCGGGAGAGCAGTTCTTC.

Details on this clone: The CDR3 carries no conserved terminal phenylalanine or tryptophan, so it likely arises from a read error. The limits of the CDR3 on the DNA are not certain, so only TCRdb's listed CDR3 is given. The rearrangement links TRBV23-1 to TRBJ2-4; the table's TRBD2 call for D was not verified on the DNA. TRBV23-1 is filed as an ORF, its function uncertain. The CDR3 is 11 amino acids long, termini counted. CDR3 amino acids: CASSRERSWGV.

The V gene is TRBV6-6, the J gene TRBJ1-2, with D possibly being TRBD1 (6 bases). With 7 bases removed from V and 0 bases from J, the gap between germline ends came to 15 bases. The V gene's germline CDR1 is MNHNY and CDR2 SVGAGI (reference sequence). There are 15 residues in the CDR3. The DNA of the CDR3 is TGTGCCAGCACCAACCCGGACAGAGCTAACTATGGCTACACCTTC. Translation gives CASTNPDRANYGYTF.

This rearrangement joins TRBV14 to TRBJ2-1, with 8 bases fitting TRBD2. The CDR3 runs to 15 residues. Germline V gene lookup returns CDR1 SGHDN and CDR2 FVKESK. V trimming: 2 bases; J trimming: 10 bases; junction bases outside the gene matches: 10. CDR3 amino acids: CASSQSISGIDEQFF. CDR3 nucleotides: TGTGCCAGCAGCCAAAGTATTAGCGGGATAGACGAGCAGTTCTTC.

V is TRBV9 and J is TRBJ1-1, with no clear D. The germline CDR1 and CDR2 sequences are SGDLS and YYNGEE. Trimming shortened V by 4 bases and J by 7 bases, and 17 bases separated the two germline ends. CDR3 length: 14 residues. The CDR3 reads CASSPFGQAGEAFF. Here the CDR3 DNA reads TGTGCCAGCAGCCCCTTCGGGCAGGCGGGTGAAGCTTTCTTT.

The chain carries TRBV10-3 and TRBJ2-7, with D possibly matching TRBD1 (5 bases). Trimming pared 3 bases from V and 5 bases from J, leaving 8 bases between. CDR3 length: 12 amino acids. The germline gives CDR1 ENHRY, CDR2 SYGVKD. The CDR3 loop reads CAISDRVNEQYF. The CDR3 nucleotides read TGTGCCATCAGTGACAGGGTCAACGAGCAGTACTTC.

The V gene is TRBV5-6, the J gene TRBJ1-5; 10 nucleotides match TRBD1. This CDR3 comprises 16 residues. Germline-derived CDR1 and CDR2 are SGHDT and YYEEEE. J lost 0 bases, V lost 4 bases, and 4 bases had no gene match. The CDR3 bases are TGTGCCAGCAGCGGGGGACAGGGGAATAGCAATCAGCCCCAGCATTTT. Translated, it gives CASSGGQGNSNQPQHF. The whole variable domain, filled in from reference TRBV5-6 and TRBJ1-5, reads DAGVTQSPTHLIKTRGQQVTLRCSPKSGHDTVSWYQQALGQGPQFIFQYYEEEERQRGNFPDRFSGHQFPNYSSELNVNALLLGDSALYLCASSGGQGNSNQPQHFGDGTRLSIL.

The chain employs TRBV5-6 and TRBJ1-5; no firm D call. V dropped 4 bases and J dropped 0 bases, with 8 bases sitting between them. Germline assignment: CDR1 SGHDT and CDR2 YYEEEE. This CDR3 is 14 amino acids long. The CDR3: CASSLIGSNQPQHF. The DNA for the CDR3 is TGTGCCAGCAGCCTAATCGGTAGCAATCAGCCCCAGCATTTT. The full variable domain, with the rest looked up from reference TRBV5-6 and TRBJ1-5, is DAGVTQSPTHLIKTRGQQVTLRCSPKSGHDTVSWYQQALGQGPQFIFQYYEEEERQRGNFPDRFSGHQFPNYSSELNVNALLLGDSALYLCASSLIGSNQPQHFGDGTRLSIL.

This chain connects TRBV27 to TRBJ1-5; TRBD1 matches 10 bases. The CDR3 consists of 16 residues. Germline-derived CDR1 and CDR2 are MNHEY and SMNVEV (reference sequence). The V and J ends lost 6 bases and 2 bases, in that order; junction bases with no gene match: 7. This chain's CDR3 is CASRTAGTGGNQPQHF. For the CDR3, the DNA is TGTGCCAGCAGGACCGCCGGGACAGGGGGCAATCAGCCCCAGCATTTT.

DNA for the CDR3: TGTGCCAGCAGTGACGGTTTAACGAACACCGGGGAGCTGTTTTTT. It is translated as CASSDGLTNTGELFF. This chain links TRBV6-1 with TRBJ2-2; unclear D gene. CDR1 and CDR2 (germline): MNHNS, SASEGT. The CDR3 runs 15 residues. Trimming cost V 3 bases and J 0 bases, with 8 bases left between them.